The text below deals with one T cell receptor (beta chain). These data come from a study of cytomegalovirus exposure and HLA in healthy donors. This CDR3 is 13 amino acids long. V lost 5 bases and J lost 4, with 12 bases in between. Germline assignment: CDR1 SQVTM and CDR2 ANQGSEA. Researchers ran the PCR with 60 Vbeta and 13 Jbeta primers. Profiling relied on immunoSEQ multiplex PCR, and the TCRdb table lists in-frame clones only, not all of them. The repertoire holds roughly 150,000 clones, with approximately 73% as singletons. This TCR derives from a man aged 25 to 45 in good health and CMV-seropositive. Input material: PBMCs. V is TRBV29-1 and J is TRBJ1-3; D gene ambiguous. CDR3 in amino acids: CSVYLGAGNTIYF. CDR3 bases: TGCAGCGTTTATCTGGGCGCCGGAAACACCATATATTTT.